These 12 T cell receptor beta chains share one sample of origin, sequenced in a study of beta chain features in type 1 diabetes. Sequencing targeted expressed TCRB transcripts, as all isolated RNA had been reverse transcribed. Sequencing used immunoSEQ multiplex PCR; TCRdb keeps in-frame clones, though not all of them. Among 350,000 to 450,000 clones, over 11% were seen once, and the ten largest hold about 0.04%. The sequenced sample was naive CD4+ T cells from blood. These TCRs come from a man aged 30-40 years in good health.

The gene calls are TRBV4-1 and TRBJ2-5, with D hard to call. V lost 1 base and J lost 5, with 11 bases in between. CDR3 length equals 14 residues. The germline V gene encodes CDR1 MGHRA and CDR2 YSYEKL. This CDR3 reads CASSQGQRGETQYF. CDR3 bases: TGCGCCAGCAGCCAAGGACAACGTGGGGAGACCCAGTACTTC.

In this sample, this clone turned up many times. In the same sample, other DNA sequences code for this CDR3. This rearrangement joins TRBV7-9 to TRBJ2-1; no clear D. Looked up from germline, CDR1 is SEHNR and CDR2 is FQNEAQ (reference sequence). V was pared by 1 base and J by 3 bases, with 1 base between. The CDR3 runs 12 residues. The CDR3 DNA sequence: TGTGCCAGCAGCTTAGACTACAATGAGCAGTTCTTC. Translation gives CASSLDYNEQFF.

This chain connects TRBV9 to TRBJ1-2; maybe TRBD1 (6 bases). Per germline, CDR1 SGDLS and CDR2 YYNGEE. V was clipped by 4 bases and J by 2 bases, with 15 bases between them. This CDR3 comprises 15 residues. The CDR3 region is CASSPTTDRNYGYTF. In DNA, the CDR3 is TGTGCCAGCAGCCCAACCACGGACAGAAACTATGGCTACACCTTC.

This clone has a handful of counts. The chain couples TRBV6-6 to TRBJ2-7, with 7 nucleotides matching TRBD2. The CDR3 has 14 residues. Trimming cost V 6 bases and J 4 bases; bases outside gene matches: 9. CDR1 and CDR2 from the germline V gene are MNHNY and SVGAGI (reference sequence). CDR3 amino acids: CASSRRTSGYEQYV. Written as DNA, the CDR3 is TGTGCCAGCAGCCGACGGACTAGTGGGTACGAGCAGTACGTC.

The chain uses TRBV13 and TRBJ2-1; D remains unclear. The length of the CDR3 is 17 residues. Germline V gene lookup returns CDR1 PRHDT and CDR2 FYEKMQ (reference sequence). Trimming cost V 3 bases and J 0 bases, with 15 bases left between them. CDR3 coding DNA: TGTGCCAGCAGCTTTACGACCGGGTCGAGCTCCTACAATGAGCAGTTCTTC. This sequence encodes CASSFTTGSSSYNEQFF.

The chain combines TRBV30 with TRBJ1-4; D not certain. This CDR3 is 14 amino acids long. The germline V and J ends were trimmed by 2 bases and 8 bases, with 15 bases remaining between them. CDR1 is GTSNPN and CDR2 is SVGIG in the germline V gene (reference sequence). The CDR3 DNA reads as TGTGCCTGGAGTAAGACCAAGAATGGGGAAAAACTGTTTTTT. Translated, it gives CAWSKTKNGEKLFF. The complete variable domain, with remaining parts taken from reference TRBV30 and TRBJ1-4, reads SQTIHQWPATLVQPVGSPLSLECTVEGTSNPNLYWYRQAAGRGLQLLFYSVGIGQISSEVPQNLSASRPQDRQFILSSKKLLLSDSGFYLCAWSKTKNGEKLFFGSGTQLSVL.

As DNA, the CDR3 is TGTGCCAGCAGCTTATTCCGGAGCTCTGGAAACACCATATATTTT. It encodes CASSLFRSSGNTIYF. This chain connects TRBV7-8 to TRBJ1-3; D not certain. CDR3 length equals 15 residues. Trimming pared 2 bases from V and 0 bases from J, leaving 8 bases between. Germline V gives CDR1 SGHVS, CDR2 FQNEAQ. Full variable domain (missing parts from reference TRBV7-8 and TRBJ1-3): GAGVSQSPRYKVAKRGQDVALRCDPISGHVSLFWYQQALGQGPEFLTYFQNEAQLDKSGLPSDRFFAERPEGSVSTLKIQRTQQEDSAVYLCASSLFRSSGNTIYFGEGSWLTVV.

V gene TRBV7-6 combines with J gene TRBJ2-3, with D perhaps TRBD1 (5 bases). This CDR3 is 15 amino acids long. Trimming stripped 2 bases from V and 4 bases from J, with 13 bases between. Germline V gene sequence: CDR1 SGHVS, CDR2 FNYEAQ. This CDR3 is CASSLRGRGPDTQYF. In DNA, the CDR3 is TGTGCCAGCAGCTTAAGGGGTAGGGGCCCAGATACGCAGTATTTT.

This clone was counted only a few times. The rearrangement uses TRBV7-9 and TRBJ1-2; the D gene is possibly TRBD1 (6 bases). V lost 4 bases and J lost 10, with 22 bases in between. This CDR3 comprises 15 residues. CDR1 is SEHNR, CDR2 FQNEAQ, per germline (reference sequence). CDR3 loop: CASSSGPGHERIYTF. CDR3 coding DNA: TGTGCCAGCAGCTCCGGACCGGGACATGAGAGAATCTACACCTTC.

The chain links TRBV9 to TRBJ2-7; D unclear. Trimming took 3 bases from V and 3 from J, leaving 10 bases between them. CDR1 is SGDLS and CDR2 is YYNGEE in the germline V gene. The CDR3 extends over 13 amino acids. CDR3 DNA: TGTGCCAGCAGCGCACCAGAAAACTACGAGCAGTACTTC. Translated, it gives CASSAPENYEQYF.

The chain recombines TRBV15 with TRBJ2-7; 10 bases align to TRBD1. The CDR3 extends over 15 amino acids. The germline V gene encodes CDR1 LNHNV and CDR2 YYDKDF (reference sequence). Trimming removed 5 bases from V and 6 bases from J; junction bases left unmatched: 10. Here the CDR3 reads CATSLYGQGDVEQYF. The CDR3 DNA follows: TGTGCCACCAGCTTATACGGACAGGGGGATGTCGAGCAGTACTTC.

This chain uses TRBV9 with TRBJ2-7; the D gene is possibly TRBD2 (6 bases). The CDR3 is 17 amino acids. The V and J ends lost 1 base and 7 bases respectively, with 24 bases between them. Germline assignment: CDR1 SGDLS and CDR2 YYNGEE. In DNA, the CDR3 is TGTGCCAGCAGCGTAAACAGCGGGCGATCACTCATAGGGGAGCAGTACGTC. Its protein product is CASSVNSGRSLIGEQYV.